A selection of T cell receptor beta chains follows, all from one sample in a study of blood T cell repertoires in COVID-19. TCRdb keeps only in-frame clones here, not all; method: immunoSEQ multiplex PCR. The sample holds 90,000 to 150,000 clones, roughly 80% seen once. Sample: peripheral blood. All receptors derive from a human donor in a cohort sampled during active COVID-19. Each CDR3 is given with its conserved first and last residue. D genes are given only for firm matches. The size field is filled for only some rows; it gives once, few, many or a size class.

TRBV19	TRBJ1-5	15	TRBD1	.	CASGTGLYSNQPQHF	TGTGCCAGCGGGACAGGGCTTTATAGCAATCAGCCCCAGCATTTT
TRBV5-1	TRBJ1-5	14	.	.	CASSLDGSGRPQHF	TGCGCCAGCAGCTTGGATGGTTCCGGGAGGCCCCAGCATTTT
TRBV24-1	TRBJ2-3	15	.	.	CATSDRGPSTDTQYF	TGTGCCACCAGTGACAGGGGCCCCAGCACAGATACGCAGTATTTT
TRBV7-8	TRBJ1-5	13	.	few	CASSLDGSQPQHF	TGTGCCAGCAGCTTAGATGGGAGCCAGCCCCAGCATTTT
TRBV7-2	TRBJ1-2	13	.	.	CASSLEMAYGYTF	TGTGCCAGCAGCTTAGAGATGGCCTATGGCTACACCTTC
TRBV3-1/TRBV3-2	TRBJ2-7	13	.	.	CASSPQQGSEQYF	TGTGCCAGCAGCCCACAACAGGGATCCGAGCAGTACTTC
TRBV5-6	TRBJ1-1	14	TRBD1	once	CASSVTGLNTEAFF	TGTGCCAGCAGCGTGACAGGGCTGAACACTGAAGCTTTCTTT
TRBV11-3	TRBJ2-1	13	.	few	CASSLHTYNEQFF	TGTGCCAGCAGCTTGCACACCTACAATGAGCAGTTCTTC
TRBV7-2	TRBJ1-1	13	.	.	CASSNRQALEAFF	TGTGCCAGCAGCAACCGACAGGCCCTAGAAGCTTTCTTT
TRBV5-1	TRBJ2-2	14	TRBD2	few	CASRLAGNAGELFF	TGCGCCAGCAGACTAGCGGGGAACGCCGGGGAGCTGTTTTTT
TRBV29-1	TRBJ2-1	13	.	.	CSVGHLSYNEQFF	TGCAGCGTTGGGCACCTCTCCTACAATGAGCAGTTCTTC
TRBV18	TRBJ2-3	15	TRBD1	.	CASSPPGQGRDTQYF	TGTGCCAGCTCACCACCGGGACAGGGGAGAGATACGCAGTATTTT
TRBV6-5	TRBJ2-7	16	TRBD1	.	CASSWTGTGNFYEQYF	TGTGCCAGCAGTTGGACCGGGACAGGGAACTTCTACGAGCAGTACTTC
TRBV5-6	TRBJ1-6	15	.	once	CASSLRTANNSPLHF	TGTGCCAGCAGCTTGAGGACAGCAAATAATTCACCCCTCCACTTT
TRBV2	TRBJ1-5	15	.	.	CASSVQGLDNQPQHF	TGTGCCAGCAGCGTACAGGGCTTGGACAATCAGCCCCAGCATTTT
TRBV6-2/TRBV6-3	TRBJ2-5	19	TRBD1	few	CASSYSATGPIPSQETQYF	TGTGCCAGCAGTTACTCGGCGACAGGGCCCATTCCCAGTCAAGAGACCCAGTACTTC
TRBV5-1	TRBJ1-1	14	.	few	CASSPMAGNTEAFF	TGCGCCAGCAGCCCTATGGCAGGGAACACTGAAGCTTTCTTT
TRBV10-3	TRBJ2-7	14	TRBD1	.	CATKPGQVTYEQYF	TGTGCCACTAAACCGGGACAGGTGACATACGAGCAGTACTTC
TRBV29-1	TRBJ1-1	11	.	.	CSVEVGTEAFF	TGCAGCGTTGAAGTCGGCACTGAAGCTTTCTTT
TRBV6-6	TRBJ2-1	14	TRBD2	.	CASSYGGVWSEQFF	TGTGCCAGCAGTTACGGGGGGGTCTGGAGTGAGCAGTTCTTC
TRBV14	TRBJ2-5	13	.	.	CASSQDRGETQYF	TGTGCCAGCAGCCAAGATAGGGGGGAGACCCAGTACTTC
TRBV3-1/TRBV3-2	TRBJ1-4	16	TRBD1	.	CASSRAGGGGRGKLFF	TGTGCCAGCAGCCGCGCCGGAGGGGGCGGTAGGGGAAAACTGTTTTTT
TRBV5-4	TRBJ1-2	13	TRBD1	few	CASSPTGQGSYTF	TGTGCCAGCAGCCCAACCGGACAGGGCAGCTACACCTTC
TRBV19	TRBJ2-2	14	TRBD1	.	CASVRDRATGELFF	TGTGCCAGTGTCCGGGACAGGGCGACCGGGGAGCTGTTTTTT
TRBV15	TRBJ2-1	12	.	.	CATSSSYNEQFF	TGTGCCACCAGCAGCAGCTACAATGAGCAGTTCTTC
TRBV9	TRBJ2-3	14	.	.	CASSRGVTTDTQYF	TGTGCCAGCAGCCGCGGGGTGACCACAGATACGCAGTATTTT
TRBV5-1	TRBJ2-1	15	.	.	CASSDRTILRDEQFF	TGCGCCAGCAGCGACAGGACCATCTTGCGGGATGAGCAGTTCTTC
TRBV5-1	TRBJ2-6	14	TRBD1	.	CASSLSGGRDVLTF	TGCGCCAGCAGCTTGTCAGGGGGCAGAGACGTCCTGACTTTC
TRBV12-3/TRBV12-4	TRBJ2-2	11	.	.	CASSRAAELFF	TGTGCCAGCAGCCGAGCTGCGGAGCTGTTTTTT
TRBV10-3	TRBJ2-7	15	.	few	CAISESLAFSYEQYF	TGTGCCATCAGTGAGTCGTTAGCCTTCTCCTACGAGCAGTACTTC
TRBV5-4	TRBJ2-2	17	.	.	CASSSYETGDYTGELFF	TGTGCCAGCAGCTCCTATGAAACAGGGGACTACACCGGGGAGCTGTTTTTT